This passage covers 3 T cell receptor beta chains from one sample sequenced in a study of blood T cell repertoires in COVID-19. Sequencing used immunoSEQ multiplex PCR; TCRdb keeps in-frame clones, though not all of them. The profile shows around 100,000 clones, about four fifths of them singletons. Input material: peripheral blood. The receptors originated from a man aged 55 to 69 with acute or convalescent COVID-19.

The chain joins TRBV12-3 or TRBV12-4 to TRBJ1-5; the D gene is possibly TRBD1 (5 bases). This CDR3 comprises 13 residues. V dropped 6 bases and J dropped 3 bases, with 9 bases sitting between them. The CDR3 DNA reads TGTGCCAGCAGCCACAGGATCAATCAGCCCCAGCATTTT. Translating gives CASSHRINQPQHF.

The chain joins TRBV19 to TRBJ2-5; 7 bases are shared with TRBD2. Germline CDR1 LNHDA, CDR2 SQIVND (reference sequence). The ends lost 6 bases at V and 3 bases at J; junction bases unmatched: 10. The CDR3 runs 15 residues. CDR3 DNA: TGTGCCAGTAGATCACTAGCGATAACTGAAGAGACCCAGTACTTC. Translation: CASRSLAITEETQYF.

This chain connects TRBV24-1 to TRBJ1-1; D call uncertain. Germline CDR1 KGHDR, CDR2 SFDVKD. The CDR3 consists of 13 residues. Trimming took off 3 bases at V and 6 bases at J, with 10 bases between the two ends. CDR3 protein: CATSDPGVPEAFF. The DNA for the CDR3 is TGTGCCACCAGTGATCCCGGGGTCCCTGAAGCTTTCTTT.